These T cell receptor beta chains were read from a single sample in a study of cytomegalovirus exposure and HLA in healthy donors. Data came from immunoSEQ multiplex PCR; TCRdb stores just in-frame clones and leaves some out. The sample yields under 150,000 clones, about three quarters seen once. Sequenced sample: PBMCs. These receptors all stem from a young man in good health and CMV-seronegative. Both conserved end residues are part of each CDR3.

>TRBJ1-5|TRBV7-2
CASSLGLGRGPNQPQHF
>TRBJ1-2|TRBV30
CAWSVLRGSGGYTF
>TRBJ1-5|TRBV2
CASNRVKEDQPQHF
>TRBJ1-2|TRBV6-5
CASSAGTSYGYTF
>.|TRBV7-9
CASSSPGTDAYEQYF
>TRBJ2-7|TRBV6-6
CASSYSWQGSYEQYF
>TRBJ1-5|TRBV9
CASSGGTANQPQHF
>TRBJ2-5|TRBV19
CASSITLAGGNIKRETQYF
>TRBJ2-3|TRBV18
CASSPSRGVADTQYF
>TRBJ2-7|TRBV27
CASSLSAGVGSYEQYF
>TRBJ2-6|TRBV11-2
CASSPAGVRTGANVLTF
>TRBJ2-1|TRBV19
CASSITGDRGGSGEQFF